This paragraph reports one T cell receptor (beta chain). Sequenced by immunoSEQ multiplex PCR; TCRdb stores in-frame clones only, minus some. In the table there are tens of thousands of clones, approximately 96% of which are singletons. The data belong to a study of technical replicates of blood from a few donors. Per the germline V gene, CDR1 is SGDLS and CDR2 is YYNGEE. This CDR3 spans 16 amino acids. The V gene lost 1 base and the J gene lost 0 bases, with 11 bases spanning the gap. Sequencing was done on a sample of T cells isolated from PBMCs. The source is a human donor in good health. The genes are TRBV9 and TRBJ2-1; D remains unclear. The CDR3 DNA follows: TGTGCCAGCAGCGTAAGCGACCGAAGCTCCTACAATGAGCAGTTCTTC. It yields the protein CASSVSDRSSYNEQFF. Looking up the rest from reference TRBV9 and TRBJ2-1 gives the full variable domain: DSGVTQTPKHLITATGQRVTLRCSPRSGDLSVYWYQQSLDQGLQFLIQYYNGEERAKGNILERFSAQQFPDLHSELNLSSLELGDSALYFCASSVSDRSSYNEQFFGPGTRLTVL.